Presented here are 23 T cell receptor beta chains from one specimen sequenced in a study of T-cell memory formation after mild COVID-19. From the 5' RACE reads, TCRdb called clonotypes with MiXCR, one entry per CDR3 protein. Seen here are around 250,000 distinct CDR3 sequences, 8% to 10% observed once, and the top ten hold more than 20%. The sample comprised PBMCs or a T cell subset sorted from them (not recorded which). Receptors were obtained from a man aged 18 to 29 who had mild COVID-19 (a few samples of this study predate the infection). Cell type and time point are not known.

Only a few counts were recorded for this clonotype. This sequence joins TRBV20-1 and TRBJ1-5; no clear D gene. V shed 3 bases and J shed 0 bases, with 9 bases lying between them. The CDR3 has 14 amino acids. In germline, CDR1 is DFQATT, CDR2 SNEGSKA (reference sequence). CDR3 in amino acids: CSASGGPSNQPQHF. The CDR3 coding sequence is TGCAGTGCTAGTGGCGGGCCTAGCAATCAGCCCCAGCATTTT.

V usage is TRBV2 and J usage is TRBJ2-3, with TRBD2 matching over 8 bases. The CDR3 is made up of 14 amino acids. V was clipped by 3 bases and J by 8 bases; unmatched bases: 7. Germline CDR1 reads SNHLY; CDR2 reads FYNNEI. CDR3 residues: CASSDSRGDVTQYF. CDR3 DNA sequence: TGTGCCAGCAGTGACTCGCGGGGGGATGTTACGCAGTATTTT.

The sample holds a few counts of this clonotype. The chain joins TRBV6-5 to TRBJ2-3; D is unresolved. Germline V gene sequence: CDR1 MNHEY, CDR2 SVGAGI. The CDR3 runs to 14 residues. Between the trimmed V and J ends, which lost 0 bases and 0 bases, there was a span of 4 bases. DNA of the CDR3: TGTGCCAGCAGTTACTCGTACAGCACAGATACGCAGTATTTT. This gives the protein CASSYSYSTDTQYF.

This clonotype has ten or more counts. This rearrangement joins TRBV11-2 to TRBJ2-1, with 8 bases identical to TRBD1. Unmatched junction bases numbered 0, after V lost 0 bases and J lost 5 bases. Germline-derived CDR1 and CDR2 are SGHAT and FQNNGV. This CDR3 has 14 residues. This CDR3 is CASSLDRGHNEQFF. The DNA for the CDR3 is TGTGCCAGCAGCTTAGACAGGGGGCACAATGAGCAGTTCTTC.

The V and J genes are TRBV7-9 and TRBJ1-2; possibly TRBD1 for D (5 bases). The V gene's germline CDR1 is SEHNR and CDR2 FQNEAQ (reference sequence). The CDR3 is made up of 13 amino acids. The V end was cut by 6 bases, the J end by 4 bases, with 12 bases between. CDR3 nucleotides: TGTGCCAGCAGTTCTCAGGGATTCTATGGCTACACCTTC. This codes for CASSSQGFYGYTF. The variable domain in full, completed from reference TRBV7-9 and TRBJ1-2, reads DTGVSQNPRHKITKRGQNVTFRCDPISEHNRLYWYRQTLGQGPEFLTYFQNEAQLEKSRLLSDRFSAERPKGSFSTLEIQRTEQGDSAMYLCASSSQGFYGYTFGSGTRLTVV.

This clonotype was picked up many times. The V gene is TRBV10-3, the J gene TRBJ2-1, with D tentatively TRBD1 (5 bases). V was clipped by 0 bases and J by 4 bases, with 13 bases between them. Germline CDR1 and CDR2: ENHRY and SYGVKD. This CDR3 contains 16 residues. The CDR3 nucleotides read TGTGCCATCAGTGAGTCAGAACAGGAGATTTACAATGAGCAGTTCTTC. Translated: CAISESEQEIYNEQFF.

This clonotype showed up just a few times. CDR3 protein: CASSRTLTDTQYF. CDR3 nucleotides: TGCGCCAGCAGCCGGACCCTCACAGATACGCAGTATTTT. The chain employs TRBV4-1 and TRBJ2-3; no reliable D call. Trimming took off 4 bases at V and 2 bases at J, with 7 bases between the two ends. Germline V CDR1 and CDR2: MGHRA, YSYEKL. The CDR3 runs to 13 residues.

This chain uses TRBV6-5 with TRBJ2-3; TRBD2 aligns across 12 bases. Germline V gene sequence: CDR1 MNHEY, CDR2 SVGAGI. Germline trimming cut 5 bases from V and 5 bases from J; bases unmatched to any gene: 8. The CDR3 is 16 amino acids. The chain's CDR3 is CASSRTSGGLGDTQYF. The CDR3 bases are TGTGCCAGCAGTCGCACTAGCGGGGGGCTAGGAGATACGCAGTATTTT.

This clonotype was detected ten times or more. The chain couples TRBV12-3 or TRBV12-4 to TRBJ1-6; D is undetermined. With 4 bases removed from V and 10 bases from J, the gap between germline ends came to 8 bases. The CDR3 runs to 12 residues. CDR3 nucleotides: TGTGCCAGCAGTTCTACAGACTCACCCCTCCACTTT. Translation gives CASSSTDSPLHF.

This chain links TRBV20-1 with TRBJ2-2; 11 positions agree with TRBD2. V was clipped by 3 bases and J by 0 bases; unmatched bases: 6. The CDR3 loop spans 17 amino acids. The V gene's germline CDR1 is DFQATT and CDR2 SNEGSKA (reference sequence). The CDR3 coding sequence is TGCAGTGCTAGGTCACTAGCGGGGGCCTCGAACACCGGGGAGCTGTTTTTT. Translating gives CSARSLAGASNTGELFF.

The CDR3 bases are TGTGCCATCGGGGGCGCAAACTACAATGAGCAGTTCTTC. Translation gives CAIGGANYNEQFF. J is TRBJ2-1 and V is TRBV10-3; perhaps TRBD1 as D (6 bases). V was pared by 8 bases and J by 3 bases, with 11 bases between. This CDR3 is 13 amino acids long. The germline V gene has CDR1 ENHRY and CDR2 SYGVKD.

This clonotype was observed a few times. The rearrangement uses TRBV20-1 and TRBJ2-1, with a weak D call TRBD2 (7 bases). This CDR3 has 15 residues. The germline CDR1 and CDR2 sequences are DFQATT and SNEGSKA (reference sequence). The germline V and J ends were trimmed by 3 bases and 7 bases, with 19 bases remaining between them. The CDR3 DNA sequence: TGCAGTGCTAGTGAGGGGGGGGTTTTTTGGAATGAGCAGTTCTTC. It codes for CSASEGGVFWNEQFF.

This clonotype was counted only a few times. V and J are TRBV30 and TRBJ1-1; no clear D gene. Germline CDR1 and CDR2: GTSNPN and SVGIG (reference sequence). V dropped 3 bases and J dropped 3 bases, with 17 bases sitting between them. CDR3 length: 15 amino acids. The CDR3 DNA sequence: TGTGCCTGGAGCAAAGCAGGCTTATGGGACACTGAAGCTTTCTTT. Its translation: CAWSKAGLWDTEAFF.

This clonotype was picked up many times. V and J are TRBV5-5 and TRBJ2-3, with D possibly being TRBD2 (6 bases). Trimming pared 1 base from V and 0 bases from J, leaving 9 bases between. Germline V gene lookup returns CDR1 SGHKS and CDR2 YYEKEE (reference sequence). The CDR3 sequence is 15 residues long. CDR3 protein: CASSLNGGSTDTQYF. The DNA for the CDR3 is TGTGCCAGCAGCTTGAATGGGGGGAGCACAGATACGCAGTATTTT.

The chain is built from TRBV30 and TRBJ2-7; TRBD1 matches 8 bases. Looked up from germline, CDR1 is GTSNPN and CDR2 is SVGIG (reference sequence). J gave up 4 bases and V 1 base, and 6 bases lay outside the gene matches. The CDR3 loop spans 14 amino acids. The CDR3 sequence is CAWSGRTGWYEQYF. In nucleotides, the CDR3 is TGTGCCTGGAGTGGAAGGACAGGGTGGTACGAGCAGTACTTC. Combining the CDR3 with reference TRBV30 and TRBJ2-7 gives the whole variable domain SQTIHQWPATLVQPVGSPLSLECTVEGTSNPNLYWYRQAAGRGLQLLFYSVGIGQISSEVPQNLSASRPQDRQFILSSKKLLLSDSGFYLCAWSGRTGWYEQYFGPGTRLTVT.

This clonotype turned up a few times. This chain joins TRBV4-1 and TRBJ2-7, with D perhaps TRBD1 or TRBD2 (6 bases each). Trimming removed 4 bases at V and 7 bases at J, with 17 bases between. In germline, CDR1 is MGHRA, CDR2 YSYEKL. CDR3 length equals 14 residues. The CDR3 reads CASSPMAEGGEQYF. The DNA of the CDR3 is TGCGCCAGCAGCCCTATGGCCGAGGGGGGAGAGCAGTACTTC.

This clonotype has ten or more counts. V is TRBV6-6 and J is TRBJ1-5, with 7 bases identical to TRBD1. V gave up 2 bases and J gave up 4 bases; unmatched junction bases: 2. The CDR3 sequence is 14 residues long. The V gene's germline CDR1 is MNHNY and CDR2 SVGAGI (reference sequence). CDR3 DNA: TGTGCCAGCAGTTACGCGGGACAGAATCAGCCCCAGCATTTT. Translated, it gives CASSYAGQNQPQHF.

This chain connects TRBV6-5 to TRBJ1-2; maybe TRBD1 (6 bases). Germline-derived CDR1 and CDR2 are MNHEY and SVGAGI. The V gene lost 6 bases and the J gene lost 8 bases, with 19 bases spanning the gap. This CDR3 is built from 14 residues. The DNA for the CDR3 is TGTGCCAGCAGAAGGGCCGGACAGTCGGGCGGCTACACCTTC. Protein product: CASRRAGQSGGYTF.

This clonotype was detected only a few times. The chain links TRBV2 to TRBJ2-1; tentatively, D is TRBD1 (5 bases). Germline CDR1 SNHLY, CDR2 FYNNEI. The V gene lost 2 bases and the J gene lost 4 bases, with 9 bases spanning the gap. This CDR3 is 14 amino acids long. CDR3 DNA: TGTGCCAGCAGTGAACAGGGTGCGTACAATGAGCAGTTCTTC. This encodes CASSEQGAYNEQFF.

This clonotype has more than one count but fewer than ten. The chain combines TRBV27 with TRBJ1-5; D ambiguous. The CDR3 loop spans 13 amino acids. Germline assignment: CDR1 MNHEY and CDR2 SMNVEV (reference sequence). V was shortened by 5 bases and J by 5 bases, with 10 bases between the two germline ends. DNA of the CDR3: TGTGCCAGCAGTCGAAATCAGGATCAGCCCCAGCATTTT. Protein product: CASSRNQDQPQHF.

This clonotype was counted between two and nine times. The genes are TRBV6-6 and TRBJ1-2; 7 bases line up with TRBD1. This CDR3 spans 13 amino acids. The V segment lost 6 bases and the J segment 8 bases; nucleotides outside the gene matches: 9. Germline loops: CDR1 MNHNY, CDR2 SVGAGI (reference sequence). The CDR3 loop reads CASRRDSGPGYTF. Here the CDR3 DNA reads TGTGCCAGCAGACGGGACAGCGGACCCGGCTACACCTTC.

The sample holds many counts of this clonotype. The chain couples TRBV12-3 or TRBV12-4 to TRBJ2-3; D possibly uses TRBD1 or TRBD2 (6 bases each). The V and J ends lost 6 bases and 6 bases respectively, with 16 bases between them. The CDR3 sequence is 14 residues long. CDR3 sequence: CASSLGGPMDTQYF. For the CDR3, the DNA is TGTGCCAGCAGCCTCGGGGGCCCCATGGATACGCAGTATTTT.

This clonotype has at least ten counts. The chain couples TRBV7-6 to TRBJ2-5; 13 bases map to TRBD2. With V trimmed by 5 bases and J by 5 bases, 8 bases remained unmatched. The CDR3 length is 16 residues. Germline-derived CDR1 and CDR2 are SGHVS and FNYEAQ. The CDR3 sequence is CASSLLGTSGIETQYF. Written as DNA, the CDR3 is TGTGCCAGCAGCCTTCTAGGGACTAGCGGGATCGAGACCCAGTACTTC.